This T cell receptor (beta chain) was found in a study of regulatory T cells in long-lasting Graves disease. On this clonotype: Its specificity is unknown.

Study findings and constraints: A reduction in accuracy may have resulted from the small sample size. Researchers examined only peripheral blood and not thyroid tissue.

Described time point: persistent/refractory GD, antithyroid drugs over 5 years with positive TRAb. PBMC RNA served as the TCR library source. By American Thyroid Association guidelines, Graves' disease was diagnosed in the cohort. EDTA tubes were used for drawing 8.5 to 9.5 milliliters of peripheral blood. According to the study, TCR beta libraries were built with iRepertoire HTBI primers and CDR3-region Arm-PCR. From the multiplex PCR reads, TCRdb called clonotypes with MiXCR, one entry per CDR3 protein. The table lists hundreds of thousands of distinct CDR3 sequences, about 32% of them singletons. This sequence was found in a female donor with Graves disease. This sample comprised peripheral blood mononuclear cells (PBMCs), obtained when the disease was refractory, from a patient treated with antithyroid drugs.

The CDR3 DNA sequence: TGTGCCAGCAGTTTTAGTCTGAGCTATGAGCAGTTCTTC. This translates into CASSFSLSYEQFF. J is TRBJ2-1 and V is TRBV28; D ambiguous. Germline-derived CDR1 and CDR2 are MDHEN and SYDVKM. V dropped 3 bases and J dropped 8 bases, with 11 bases sitting between them. The length of the CDR3 is 13 residues.